This TCR beta chain was obtained from a study of T cell responses to AZD1222 COVID-19 vaccine. There are 14 residues in the CDR3. Germline V gene lookup returns CDR1 MNHEY and CDR2 SMNVEV (reference sequence). V lost 5 bases, J lost 6 bases, and 11 bases lay in between. Assay used: immunoSEQ multiplex PCR; TCRdb lists only in-frame clones, some missing. The sample yields some 150,000 clones, just over 90% seen once. The chain couples TRBV27 to TRBJ1-6; D is unclear. This sample comprised peripheral blood, obtained on day 0 of AZD1222 vaccination. The TCR was taken from an adult in good health. The CDR3 spells CASSGGYSNSPLHF. CDR3 DNA: TGTGCCAGCAGTGGAGGGTATAGTAATTCACCCCTCCACTTT.